The sequence of this T cell receptor beta chain was determined in a study of blood T cell repertoires in COVID-19. Germline trimming cut 2 bases from V and 1 base from J; bases unmatched to any gene: 5. The CDR3 consists of 16 residues. Germline CDR1 LGHDT, CDR2 YNNKEL (reference sequence). Assay: immunoSEQ multiplex PCR; the TCRdb copy retains only in-frame clones and omits some. Of approximately 330,000 clones listed, 87% are singletons. This receptor was identified in a man in his thirties or forties with COVID-19, enrolled during active disease. This chain joins TRBV3-1 (or the pseudogene TRBV3-2) and TRBJ2-3; 8 bases line up with TRBD2. Sequences were obtained from peripheral blood. The CDR3 protein is CASSQREGVGTDTQYF. The CDR3 DNA is TGTGCCAGCAGCCAACGGGAGGGAGTGGGCACAGATACGCAGTATTTT.